This entry lists 27 T cell receptor beta chains sequenced from one sample in a study of identical twins. TCRdb recomputed calls from the 5' RACE reads with MiXCR, one row per CDR3 protein. The table lists around 1.7 million distinct CDR3 sequences, about 31% of them singletons. Sequenced material: cord blood. Receptors originate from a newborn girl in good health.

This clonotype came up a few times. The J gene is TRBJ1-2, the V gene TRBV10-3; the D gene is possibly TRBD1 (6 bases). The CDR3 runs 12 residues. The V end was cut by 8 bases, the J end by 2 bases, with 9 bases between. Germline CDR1 is ENHRY and CDR2 is SYGVKD. CDR3 in amino acids: CAIGGPNYGYTF. As DNA, the CDR3 is TGTGCCATCGGGGGCCCAAACTATGGCTACACCTTC.

This clonotype was observed a few times. Here the CDR3 DNA reads TGCAGTGCTAGAGATCCCCTAGCGGGAGATACGCAGTATTTT. Residues: CSARDPLAGDTQYF. The chain recombines TRBV20-1 with TRBJ2-3; 8 nucleotides align to TRBD2. J lost 5 bases, V lost 0 bases, and 4 bases had no gene match. The CDR3 covers 14 residues. Germline V CDR1 and CDR2: DFQATT, SNEGSKA (reference sequence).

The CDR3 DNA reads TGTGCCAGCAACCCCCGGGGGTACCCCTACAATGAGCAGTTCTTC. It yields the protein CASNPRGYPYNEQFF. This chain links TRBV21-1 with TRBJ2-1; TRBD1, the D gene given by the table, was not confirmed from the DNA. TRBV21-1 is noted as a pseudogene. This CDR3 is 15 amino acids long.

In the case of this clonotype: Just one base apart from a much larger clone, this may be a read error. The rearrangement joins TRBV5-1 to TRBJ2-1; 7 bases are shared with TRBD2. The J call could be wrong; TRBJ2-7 is a better fit for the DNA end. CDR3 size: 15 residues. Looked up from germline, CDR1 is SGHRS and CDR2 is YFSETQ. The CDR3 is CASSWGGSSYNEQYF. CDR3 in DNA: TGCGCCAGCAGCTGGGGCGGGAGCTCCTACAATGAGCAGTACTTC.

This clonotype was found many times. The chain uses TRBV9 and TRBJ1-2; no definite D call. The CDR3 is 15 amino acids. Trimming cost V 0 bases and J 4 bases, with 13 bases left between them. Per germline, CDR1 SGDLS and CDR2 YYNGEE. This CDR3 is CASSVETPYPYGYTF. The CDR3 nucleotides are TGTGCCAGCAGCGTAGAAACTCCCTACCCCTATGGCTACACCTTC.

This chain uses TRBV20-1 with TRBJ1-1; the D is unclear. The CDR3 totals 12 residues. Germline values: CDR1 DFQATT, CDR2 SNEGSKA (reference sequence). Trimming took off 3 bases at V and 1 base at J, with 6 bases between the two ends. Here the CDR3 DNA reads TGCAGTGCTAGGCCTAGGAACACTGAAGCTTTCTTT. Translation: CSARPRNTEAFF.

The chain links TRBV9 to TRBJ2-4; D is possibly TRBD1 (7 bases). The CDR3 is 16 amino acids. CDR1 SGDLS and CDR2 YYNGEE come from the germline V gene. V gave up 10 bases and J gave up 2 bases, with 22 bases separating them. CDR3 coding DNA: TGTGCCTGCATCCCGACAGGGAGGATTTCCAAAAACATTCAGTACTTC. It encodes CACIPTGRISKNIQYF.

CDR3 sequence (DNA): TGTGCCAGCAGTTCCCTCACAGGACATAGCAATCAGCCCCAGCATTTT. Translation: CASSSLTGHSNQPQHF. The chain uses TRBV28 and TRBJ1-5, with a tentative D call TRBD1 (5 bases). From germline, CDR1 is MDHEN and CDR2 SYDVKM. This CDR3 spans 16 amino acids. Trimming took 4 bases from V and 0 from J, leaving 13 bases between them.

The chain joins TRBV7-9 to TRBJ1-1; TRBD1 is a possible D gene (5 bases). CDR1 and CDR2 from the germline V gene are SEHNR and FQNEAQ (reference sequence). V lost 0 bases, J lost 4 bases, and 12 bases lay in between. This CDR3 has 15 residues. CDR3 DNA sequence: TGTGCCAGCAGCTTAGCTGGGGGTATGAGCACTGAAGCTTTCTTT. Its protein product is CASSLAGGMSTEAFF.

This chain joins TRBV19 and TRBJ1-5; maybe TRBD1 (6 bases). Germline V lookup: CDR1 LNHDA, CDR2 SQIVND (reference sequence). This CDR3 spans 14 amino acids. Trimming stripped 4 bases from V and 7 bases from J, with 14 bases between. The CDR3: CASSNQLTGQPQHF. CDR3 bases: TGTGCCAGTAGTAACCAATTGACAGGACAGCCCCAGCATTTT.

This clonotype has only a few counts. This chain connects TRBV5-6 to TRBJ1-2; D not certain. The germline V gene encodes CDR1 SGHDT and CDR2 YYEEEE. This CDR3 region has 12 residues. The ends were cut back, 4 bases at V and 5 bases at J, with 9 bases in the middle. The CDR3 spells CASSPSQYGYTF. CDR3 in DNA: TGTGCCAGCAGCCCCAGCCAATATGGCTACACCTTC.

The chain joins TRBV20-1 to TRBJ2-1; 13 bases agree with TRBD2. Trimming cost V 6 bases and J 7 bases; bases outside gene matches: 18. This CDR3 contains 18 residues. Germline V lookup: CDR1 DFQATT, CDR2 SNEGSKA (reference sequence). The CDR3 region has the DNA TGCAGTGCCATAGGACTAGCGGGAGTATTGGTACAGTATAATGAGCAGTTCTTC. Protein sequence: CSAIGLAGVLVQYNEQFF.

The rearrangement uses TRBV20-1 and TRBJ1-6; no clear D gene. V lost 1 base to trimming and J lost 7 bases, with 14 bases between them. CDR1 and CDR2 from the germline V gene are DFQATT and SNEGSKA (reference sequence). This CDR3 comprises 15 residues. The CDR3 nucleotides are TGCAGTGCTAGAGGGAGGGAATCGGCAAATTCACCCCTCCACTTT. It is translated as CSARGRESANSPLHF.

The chain employs TRBV20-1 and TRBJ2-7, with 13 positions matching TRBD2. J lost 1 base, V lost 1 base, and 10 bases had no gene match. The CDR3 extends over 18 amino acids. Germline lookup yields CDR1 DFQATT and CDR2 SNEGSKA (reference sequence). The CDR3 nucleotides are TGCAGTGCTAGAGGACTAGCGGGAGGCTTAAGGGTTTCCTACGAGCAGTACTTC. Residues: CSARGLAGGLRVSYEQYF.

Points on this clonotype: A much more abundant neighbour one base away suggests this may be a read error. Here the CDR3 reads CSVPFSPNYGYTF. The CDR3 DNA reads TGCAGCGTTCCCTTTTCCCCTAACTATGGCTACACCTTC. V and J are TRBV29-1 and TRBJ1-2; D gene ambiguous. From germline, CDR1 is SQVTM and CDR2 ANQGSEA. Between the trimmed V and J ends, which lost 5 bases and 0 bases, there was a span of 10 bases. The CDR3 runs 13 residues.

The chain links TRBV6-5 to TRBJ2-7, with no clear D. V lost 2 bases and J 0 bases, leaving 14 bases between the germline ends. From germline, CDR1 is MNHEY and CDR2 SVGAGI. CDR3 length: 16 residues. The CDR3 nucleotides are TGTGCCAGCAGTTACCCACTTGCCCCAAGCTCCTACGAGCAGTACTTC. This gives the protein CASSYPLAPSSYEQYF.

CDR3: CASRSGFFGEQYF. The CDR3 DNA is TGCGCCAGCAGATCGGGGTTTTTCGGCGAGCAGTACTTC. The chain combines TRBV5-1 with TRBJ2-7; D might be TRBD2 (5 bases). V lost 5 bases to trimming and J lost 6 bases, with 15 bases between them. This CDR3 has 13 residues. Germline CDR1 SGHRS, CDR2 YFSETQ.

A few counts support this clonotype. A read error may account for a junction end that differs from germline. The gene calls are TRBV10-3 and TRBJ1-6, with 10 bases fitting TRBD1. The CDR3 spans 14 residues. Germline V gene sequence: CDR1 ENHRY, CDR2 SYGVKD. This CDR3 is CAISSGQGSSPPHF. Written as DNA, the CDR3 is TGTGCCATCAGTTCGGGACAGGGGAGTTCACCCCCCCACTTT.

In its sample, this clonotype was seen a few times. CDR3 region: CASSPRQGKEAEAFF. The CDR3 DNA reads as TGTGCCAGCAGCCCCCGACAGGGGAAGGAGGCTGAAGCTTTCTTT. The V gene is TRBV11-2, the J gene TRBJ1-1, with 8 bases matching TRBD1. Germline V gives CDR1 SGHAT, CDR2 FQNNGV. The trim removed 5 bases at V and 6 bases at J, leaving 11 bases unmatched. The CDR3 length is 15 residues.

V gene TRBV3-1 combines with J gene TRBJ2-2, with 9 bases lining up with TRBD1. This CDR3 region has 17 residues. The trim removed 5 bases at V and 0 bases at J, leaving 7 bases unmatched. Germline V lookup: CDR1 LGHDT, CDR2 YNNKEL (reference sequence). The CDR3 here is CASSSLDRGANTGELFF. CDR3 nucleotides: TGTGCCAGCAGCTCCTTGGACAGGGGCGCGAACACCGGGGAGCTGTTTTTT.

This clonotype showed up just once. The CDR3 reads CSAIEGSTSAQHF. The CDR3 region has the DNA TGCAGTGCCATAGAGGGGTCCACGTCGGCCCAGCATTTT. The rearrangement uses TRBV20-1 and TRBJ1-5; the D gene is possibly TRBD1 (5 bases). The ends were cut back, 6 bases at V and 11 bases at J, with 20 bases in the middle. The CDR3 has 13 amino acids. In germline, CDR1 is DFQATT, CDR2 SNEGSKA (reference sequence).

V usage is TRBV5-4 and J usage is TRBJ2-4, with TRBD2 matching over 7 bases. TRBJ2-7 matches the DNA end more closely, so the J call is doubtful. CDR1 and CDR2 (germline): SGHNT, YYREEE (reference sequence). The CDR3 runs to 16 residues. DNA for the CDR3: TGTGCCAGCAGCCCTGACCCGACCGGGAGGTTTTACGAGCAGTACTTC. Residues: CASSPDPTGRFYEQYF.

This clonotype came up a few times. The V call is TRBV20-1, the J call TRBJ2-7; 11 bases agree with TRBD1. Germline-derived CDR1 and CDR2 are DFQATT and SNEGSKA (reference sequence). Trimming took 1 base from V and 5 from J; bases not matched to a gene: 7. This CDR3 is 15 amino acids long. DNA for the CDR3: TGCAGTGCTAGAGGAAGGGGACAGGGGGAAAACGAGCAGTACTTC. Protein sequence: CSARGRGQGENEQYF.

V is TRBV20-1 and J is TRBJ2-3, with TRBD2 matching 9 bases. The CDR3 covers 15 residues. CDR1 is DFQATT, CDR2 SNEGSKA, per germline (reference sequence). The V gene end was trimmed by 2 bases and the J gene end by 4 bases; junction bases not matched to a gene: 7. CDR3 bases: TGCAGTGCTAGACCGGGACTAGCATTCGCAGATACGCAGTATTTT. It specifies CSARPGLAFADTQYF.

This clonotype was seen a handful of times. The J gene is TRBJ2-5, the V gene TRBV10-3, with 15 bases aligning to TRBD2. The trim removed 8 bases at V and 11 bases at J, leaving 18 bases unmatched. The germline gives CDR1 ENHRY, CDR2 SYGVKD. This CDR3 has 17 amino acids. The CDR3 region is CAISRTSGGAVSNEQYF. The DNA for the CDR3 is TGTGCCATCTCCCGGACTAGCGGGGGGGCCGTATCCAATGAGCAGTACTTC.

This clonotype has just a few counts. V gene TRBV5-1 combines with J gene TRBJ2-7, with 7 bases aligning to TRBD1. The CDR3 has 18 residues. J gave up 2 bases and V 0 bases, and 14 bases lay outside the gene matches. CDR1 is SGHRS, CDR2 YFSETQ, per germline. In DNA form, the CDR3 reads TGCGCCAGCAGCTTGGTATCGGGATACCGGGACAGCCCCTACGAGCAGTACTTC. Encoded protein: CASSLVSGYRDSPYEQYF.

The chain is built from TRBV6-1 and TRBJ2-3, with a possible D match to TRBD2 (6 bases). The V end lost 4 bases, the J end lost 2 bases, and 10 bases lay between the germline ends. The CDR3 is 14 residues long. Germline V gene sequence: CDR1 MNHNS, CDR2 SASEGT. The CDR3 spells CASSVDYFTDTQYF. The CDR3 DNA reads TGTGCCAGCAGTGTGGACTACTTCACAGATACGCAGTATTTT.